Below are 21 T cell receptor beta chains sequenced from a single sample in a study of technical replicates of blood from several donors. Sequenced by immunoSEQ multiplex PCR; TCRdb stores in-frame clones only, minus some. The table has 80,000 or so clones, 96% seen once; the top ten hold around 0.2%. Sequencing was carried out using T cells isolated from PBMCs. Every receptor here comes from a human donor in good health.

The chain carries TRBV28 and TRBJ2-7; D is unresolved. Trimming removed 4 bases at V and 2 bases at J, with 9 bases between. The CDR3 runs 13 residues. Germline lookup yields CDR1 MDHEN and CDR2 SYDVKM. The CDR3 protein is CASSSRPAYEQYF. DNA of the CDR3: TGTGCCAGCAGTTCGAGGCCCGCCTACGAGCAGTACTTC.

CDR3 DNA sequence: TGTGCCAGCAGCGGGGGGACAGGGGTCGCTGAAGCTTTCTTT. Translation gives CASSGGTGVAEAFF. The chain combines TRBV9 with TRBJ1-1, with 10 bases fitting TRBD1. The CDR3 runs to 14 residues. The ends lost 3 bases at V and 6 bases at J; junction bases unmatched: 5. From germline, CDR1 is SGDLS and CDR2 YYNGEE.

The genes are TRBV11-3 and TRBJ2-2, with 7 nucleotides matching TRBD2. Germline CDR1 and CDR2: SGHNT and YENEEA. J was trimmed by 2 bases and V by 1 base; bases with no gene match: 1. The length of the CDR3 is 15 residues. This CDR3 is CASSLGGGNTGELFF. CDR3 DNA: TGTGCCAGCAGCTTAGGGGGGGGAAACACCGGGGAGCTGTTTTTT. The full variable domain, with the rest looked up from reference TRBV11-3 and TRBJ2-2, is EAGVVQSPRYKIIEKKQPVAFWCNPISGHNTLYWYLQNLGQGPELLIRYENEEAVDDSQLPKDRFSAERLKGVDSTLKIQPAELGDSAVYLCASSLGGGNTGELFFGEGSRLTVL.

The chain links TRBV27 to TRBJ2-7, with D possibly matching TRBD1 (5 bases). Trimming pared 6 bases from V and 2 bases from J, leaving 23 bases between. This CDR3 region has 17 residues. The germline V gene encodes CDR1 MNHEY and CDR2 SMNVEV (reference sequence). The CDR3 is CASSDLLSRDRTYEQYF. In nucleotides, the CDR3 is TGTGCCAGCAGCGATCTTTTAAGCAGGGATAGGACCTACGAGCAGTACTTC.

This chain links TRBV9 with TRBJ1-2; TRBD1 is a possible D gene (5 bases). Per the germline V gene, CDR1 is SGDLS and CDR2 is YYNGEE. V dropped 3 bases and J dropped 5 bases, with 17 bases sitting between them. This CDR3 comprises 15 residues. The CDR3 sequence: CASSGIHAAGYGYTF. The CDR3 DNA reads as TGTGCCAGCAGCGGGATCCACGCGGCAGGGTATGGCTACACCTTC.

The chain recombines TRBV5-6 with TRBJ1-2, with 8 nucleotides matching TRBD1. This CDR3 region has 13 residues. V trimming: 3 bases; J trimming: 4 bases; junction bases outside the gene matches: 2. From germline, CDR1 is SGHDT and CDR2 YYEEEE. CDR3 in DNA: TGTGCCAGCAGCTCTACAGGGGGCTATGGCTACACCTTC. It specifies CASSSTGGYGYTF.

This chain uses TRBV7-9 with TRBJ1-3; D might be TRBD1 (6 bases). Germline-derived CDR1 and CDR2 are SEHNR and FQNEAQ (reference sequence). The CDR3 contains 15 residues. The V end was cut by 5 bases, the J end by 3 bases, with 14 bases between. The CDR3 nucleotides read TGTGCCAGCAGCGACACAGGGAGGGGTGGAAACACCATATATTTT. Amino acids: CASSDTGRGGNTIYF.

The chain carries TRBV30 and TRBJ2-3; TRBD2 aligns across 7 bases. The V and J ends lost 4 bases and 2 bases, in that order; junction bases with no gene match: 6. The CDR3 sequence is 14 residues long. CDR1 GTSNPN and CDR2 SVGIG come from the germline V gene (reference sequence). The CDR3 sequence: CAWTGAGSTDTQYF. In DNA, the CDR3 is TGTGCCTGGACGGGAGCGGGGTCCACAGATACGCAGTATTTT.

V and J are TRBV5-8 and TRBJ1-5; D possibly corresponds to TRBD1 (6 bases). The V end lost 0 bases, the J end lost 6 bases, and 19 bases lay between the germline ends. Germline assignment: CDR1 SGHTS and CDR2 YDEGEE. CDR3 size: 17 residues. CDR3 in amino acids: CASSLGWAGGASQPQHF. CDR3 nucleotide sequence: TGTGCCAGCAGCTTGGGATGGGCGGGGGGCGCGTCTCAGCCCCAGCATTTT.

The chain recombines TRBV28 with TRBJ2-7, with D tentatively TRBD1 (5 bases). V was clipped by 6 bases and J by 2 bases, with 11 bases between them. Germline lookup yields CDR1 MDHEN and CDR2 SYDVKM. CDR3 length: 13 residues. The CDR3 DNA reads as TGTGCCAGCAGACCCGGACAAGCCTACGAGCAGTACTTC. Translating gives CASRPGQAYEQYF.

The chain carries TRBV4-2 and TRBJ1-2; a possible D gene is TRBD1 (6 bases). The ends were cut back, 2 bases at V and 2 bases at J, with 12 bases in the middle. CDR3 length equals 15 residues. The germline gives CDR1 LGHNA, CDR2 YNFKEQ. CDR3 amino acids: CASSQLGQLNYGYTF. CDR3 nucleotides: TGTGCCAGCAGCCAACTAGGACAGTTGAACTATGGCTACACCTTC.

This chain uses TRBV5-1 with TRBJ2-1, with a weak D call TRBD1 (5 bases). The length of the CDR3 is 13 residues. Germline V lookup: CDR1 SGHRS, CDR2 YFSETQ. The V end was cut by 2 bases, the J end by 4 bases, with 7 bases between. The DNA of the CDR3 is TGCGCCAGCAGCTTTGGGGCTTACAATGAGCAGTTCTTC. Its protein product is CASSFGAYNEQFF.

The J gene is TRBJ1-2, the V gene TRBV25-1; no firm D call. The length of the CDR3 is 13 residues. The ends were cut back, 0 bases at V and 4 bases at J, with 6 bases in the middle. Germline loops: CDR1 MGHDK, CDR2 SYGVNS. The CDR3 DNA reads as TGTGCCAGCAGTGAATACGGCGGCTATGGCTACACCTTC. This gives the protein CASSEYGGYGYTF.

V gene TRBV11-2 combines with J gene TRBJ2-3; D is ambiguous. The germline V gene encodes CDR1 SGHAT and CDR2 FQNNGV. The length of the CDR3 is 16 residues. V shed 5 bases and J shed 1 base, with 16 bases lying between them. CDR3 bases: TGTGCCAGCAGCCCCGGCCTCAACCGGGGCACAGATACGCAGTATTTT. It is translated as CASSPGLNRGTDTQYF.

This chain connects TRBV11-3 to TRBJ2-3; maybe TRBD2 (7 bases). The V and J ends lost 1 base and 0 bases respectively, with 17 bases between them. Per the germline V gene, CDR1 is SGHNT and CDR2 is YENEEA. The CDR3 extends over 18 amino acids. The CDR3 here is CASSLGVAGAASTDTQYF. The CDR3 coding sequence is TGTGCCAGCAGCTTAGGAGTGGCGGGGGCGGCAAGCACAGATACGCAGTATTTT.

This clone showed up just once. The chain links TRBV5-1 to TRBJ2-5; 8 nucleotides line up with TRBD1. The CDR3 spans 14 residues. Germline lookup yields CDR1 SGHRS and CDR2 YFSETQ. V was clipped by 4 bases and J by 5 bases; unmatched bases: 7. CDR3 protein: CASSQTGVDETQYF. DNA for the CDR3: TGCGCCAGCAGCCAGACAGGGGTGGATGAGACCCAGTACTTC. Filled out from reference TRBV5-1 and TRBJ2-5, the complete variable domain reads KAGVTQTPRYLIKTRGQQVTLSCSPISGHRSVSWYQQTPGQGLQFLFEYFSETQRNKGNFPGRFSGRQFSNSRSEMNVSTLELGDSALYLCASSQTGVDETQYFGPGTRLLVL.

Written as DNA, the CDR3 is TGCGCCAGCACCATGACAGGGTCCGATGAGCAGTTCTTC. Translation: CASTMTGSDEQFF. The chain couples TRBV5-1 to TRBJ2-1, with 7 bases lining up with TRBD1. Germline trimming cut 6 bases from V and 8 bases from J; bases unmatched to any gene: 8. The CDR3 runs 13 residues. CDR1 SGHRS and CDR2 YFSETQ come from the germline V gene.

V usage is TRBV19 and J usage is TRBJ1-2, with D hard to call. The CDR3 sequence is 14 residues long. Germline V lookup: CDR1 LNHDA, CDR2 SQIVND (reference sequence). V gave up 0 bases and J gave up 8 bases, with 13 bases separating them. This CDR3 reads CASSIDLGGGGYTF. Here the CDR3 DNA reads TGTGCCAGTAGTATAGATCTGGGTGGAGGAGGCTACACCTTC. The entire variable domain, with the rest obtained from reference TRBV19 and TRBJ1-2, is as follows: DGGITQSPKYLFRKEGQNVTLSCEQNLNHDAMYWYRQDPGQGLRLIYYSQIVNDFQKGDIAEGYSVSREKKESFPLTVTSAQKNPTAFYLCASSIDLGGGGYTFGSGTRLTVV.

The chain uses TRBV5-4 and TRBJ2-3; 10 nucleotides align to TRBD2. Per the germline V gene, CDR1 is SGHNT and CDR2 is YYREEE (reference sequence). CDR3 size: 14 residues. The junction had 5 bases not matched to a gene; V was cut back by 6 bases and J by 4 bases. The CDR3 DNA sequence: TGTGCCAGCACGGAGCGGGGGGGCGCAGATACGCAGTATTTT. It yields the protein CASTERGGADTQYF.

This clone was recorded once. This sequence joins TRBV28 and TRBJ1-5; possibly TRBD1 for D (5 bases). The germline V gene encodes CDR1 MDHEN and CDR2 SYDVKM. The CDR3 covers 11 residues. Trimming took off 8 bases at V and 10 bases at J, with 12 bases between the two ends. Written as DNA, the CDR3 is TGTGCCAGCTACTCATGGGGCCCCCAGCATTTT. As protein: CASYSWGPQHF. Variable domain in full (rest from reference TRBV28 and TRBJ1-5): DVKVTQSSRYLVKRTGEKVFLECVQDMDHENMFWYRQDPGLGLRLIYFSYDVKMKEKGDIPEGYSVSREKKERFSLILESASTNQTSMYLCASYSWGPQHFGDGTRLSIL.

The chain uses TRBV11-2 and TRBJ1-1; the match to TRBD1 covers 10 bases. J gave up 3 bases and V 4 bases, and 11 bases lay outside the gene matches. This CDR3 is built from 17 residues. Per the germline V gene, CDR1 is SGHAT and CDR2 is FQNNGV. CDR3 bases: TGTGCCAGCAGCTCCTCCTTGACAGGGGGCTCGGACACTGAAGCTTTCTTT. It is translated as CASSSSLTGGSDTEAFF.